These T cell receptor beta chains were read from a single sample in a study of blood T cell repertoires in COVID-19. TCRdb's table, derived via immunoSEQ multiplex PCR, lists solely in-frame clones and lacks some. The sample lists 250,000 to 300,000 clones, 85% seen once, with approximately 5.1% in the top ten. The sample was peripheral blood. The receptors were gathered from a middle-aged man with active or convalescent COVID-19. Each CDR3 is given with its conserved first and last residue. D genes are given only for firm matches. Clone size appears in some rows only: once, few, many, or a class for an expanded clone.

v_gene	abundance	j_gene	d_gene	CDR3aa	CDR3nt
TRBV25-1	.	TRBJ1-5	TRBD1	CASSEKGGTGYIQPQHF	TGTGCCAGCAGTGAAAAAGGGGGGACAGGGTATATTCAGCCCCAGCATTTT
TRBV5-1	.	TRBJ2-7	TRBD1	CASSESGTGAPYEQYF	TGCGCCAGCAGCGAGTCTGGGACAGGGGCTCCCTACGAGCAGTACTTC
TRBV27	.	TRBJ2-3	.	CASSLEGVDTQYF	TGTGCCAGCAGTTTAGAGGGGGTGGATACGCAGTATTTT
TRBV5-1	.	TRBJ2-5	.	CASSLAPTQETQYF	TGCGCCAGCAGCTTGGCACCCACTCAAGAGACCCAGTACTTC
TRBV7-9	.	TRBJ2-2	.	CASTFTGSAGELFF	TGTGCCAGCACCTTCACAGGGTCCGCCGGGGAGCTGTTTTTT
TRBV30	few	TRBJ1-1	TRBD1	CAWSLPGQFTEAFF	TGTGCCTGGAGTTTGCCGGGACAGTTCACTGAAGCTTTCTTT
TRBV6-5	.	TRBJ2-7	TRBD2	CASRISGGSYEQYF	TGTGCCAGCAGAATCTCGGGCGGGAGTTACGAGCAGTACTTC
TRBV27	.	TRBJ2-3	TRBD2	CASSPTGLAGVNTQYF	TGTGCCAGCAGTCCCACGGGACTAGCGGGAGTAAATACGCAGTATTTT
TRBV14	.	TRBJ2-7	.	CASSQETPRSGEQYF	TGTGCCAGCAGCCAAGAAACCCCCCGGTCGGGCGAGCAGTACTTC
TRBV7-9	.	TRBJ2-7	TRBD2	CAVTSGRGYEQYF	TGTGCGGTGACTAGCGGGAGGGGGTACGAGCAGTACTTC
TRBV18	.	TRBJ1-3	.	CASSPPPQGLVGNTIYF	TGTGCCAGCTCACCACCCCCCCAGGGGCTGGTTGGAAACACCATATATTTT
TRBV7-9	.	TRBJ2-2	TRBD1	CASSLKIFAGGKNTGELFF	TGTGCCAGCAGCTTAAAGATATTTGCAGGGGGCAAGAACACCGGGGAGCTGTTTTTT